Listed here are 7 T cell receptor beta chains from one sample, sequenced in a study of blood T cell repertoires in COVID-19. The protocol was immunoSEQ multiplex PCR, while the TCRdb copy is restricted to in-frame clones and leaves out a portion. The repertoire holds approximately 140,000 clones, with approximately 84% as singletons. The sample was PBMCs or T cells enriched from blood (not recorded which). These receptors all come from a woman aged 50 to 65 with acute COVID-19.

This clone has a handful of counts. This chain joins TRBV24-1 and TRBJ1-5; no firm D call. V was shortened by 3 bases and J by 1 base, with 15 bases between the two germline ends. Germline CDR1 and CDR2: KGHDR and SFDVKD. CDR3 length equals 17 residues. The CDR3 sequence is CATSDHPVGESNQPQHF. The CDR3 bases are TGTGCCACCAGTGATCACCCAGTCGGGGAGAGCAATCAGCCCCAGCATTTT.

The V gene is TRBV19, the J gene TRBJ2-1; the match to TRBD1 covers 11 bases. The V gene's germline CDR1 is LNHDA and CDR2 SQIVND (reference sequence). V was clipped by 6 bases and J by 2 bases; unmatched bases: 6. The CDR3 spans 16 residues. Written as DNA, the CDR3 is TGTGCCAGTAGCCCTCGGGACAGGGGGGCCTACAATGAGCAGTTCTTC. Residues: CASSPRDRGAYNEQFF.

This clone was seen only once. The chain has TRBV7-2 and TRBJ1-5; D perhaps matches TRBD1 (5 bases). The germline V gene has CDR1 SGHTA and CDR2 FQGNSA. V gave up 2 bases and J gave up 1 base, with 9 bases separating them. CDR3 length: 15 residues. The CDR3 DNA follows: TGTGCCAGCAGCTTACTGGGGCTAAGCAATCAGCCCCAGCATTTT. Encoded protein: CASSLLGLSNQPQHF.

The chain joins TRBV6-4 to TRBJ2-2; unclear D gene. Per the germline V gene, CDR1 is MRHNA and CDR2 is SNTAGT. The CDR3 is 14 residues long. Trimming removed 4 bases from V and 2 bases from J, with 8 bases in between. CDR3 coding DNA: TGTGCCAGCAGTGCCCTCTATAACACCGGGGAGCTGTTTTTT. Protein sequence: CASSALYNTGELFF.

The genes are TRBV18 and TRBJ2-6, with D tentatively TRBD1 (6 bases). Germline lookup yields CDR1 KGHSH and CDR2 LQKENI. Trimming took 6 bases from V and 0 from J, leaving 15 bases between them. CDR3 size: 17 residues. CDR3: CASSLGALDSGANVLTF. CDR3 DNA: TGTGCCAGCTCCCTGGGGGCGCTCGACTCTGGGGCCAACGTCCTGACTTTC.

In nucleotides, the CDR3 is TGTGCCAGCAGCTACCAGCAGACTAGCACAGATACGCAGTATTTT. Protein sequence: CASSYQQTSTDTQYF. The rearrangement uses TRBV7-2 and TRBJ2-3; unclear D gene. CDR3 size: 15 residues. Germline CDR1 is SGHTA and CDR2 is FQGNSA. V shed 4 bases and J shed 0 bases, with 11 bases lying between them.

CDR3 in DNA: TGTGCCAGCAGCCAAAGCCACCAAGAGACCCAGTACTTC. Translated: CASSQSHQETQYF. The chain employs TRBV3-1 (or the pseudogene TRBV3-2) and TRBJ2-5; D gene unclear. Germline V gene sequence: CDR1 LGHDT, CDR2 YNNKEL (reference sequence). V was clipped by 2 bases and J by 0 bases, with 4 bases between them. This CDR3 comprises 13 residues.